Many counts were recorded for the clone carrying this TCR beta chain. Its specificity is not known. CDR3 and TCR beta VDJ profiling relied on a genomic DNA template. From the reads, TCRdb called clonotypes with MiXCR, one entry per CDR3 protein. This table holds roughly 170,000 distinct CDR3 sequences, approximately 60% found once. Germline CDR1 reads SNHLY; CDR2 reads FYNNEI. Trimming took 6 bases from V and 6 from J; bases not matched to a gene: 6. This CDR3 is 13 amino acids long. This sample stems from a study of CD8+CD57+ T cells in acquired aplastic anemia. Findings and limits, study-wide: Patient and control CD8+ Simpson's diversity was not significantly different. Overlap between patients and controls comprised 25 to 35 CD8+ CDR3 sequences.

Material for sequencing was sorted CD4+, CD8+, or CD8+CD57+ T cells (not recorded which) from PBMCs. This sequence originates from a human donor in good health. V is TRBV2 and J is TRBJ2-7; 9 bases line up with TRBD2. The CDR3 protein is CASRVAGVGEQYF. The CDR3, as DNA: TGTGCCAGCAGGGTAGCGGGAGTGGGCGAGCAGTACTTC.